The clone carrying this T cell receptor (beta chain) has only one observation. This entry comes from a study of blood T cell repertoires in COVID-19. Study-wide background: From the United States, Italy and Spain came samples of acute and convalescent COVID-19. PBMCs, B-cell-depleted T cells, or T cells provided the cDNA or gDNA that made up the material.

With V trimmed by 4 bases and J by 2 bases, 5 bases remained unmatched. The germline CDR1 and CDR2 sequences are ENHRY and SYGVKD. CDR3 length: 15 amino acids. How the authors handled the data: Quantification of nucleated cells was approximated via reference gene primer amplification. Clones were read by immunoSEQ multiplex PCR, and TCRdb kept only the in-frame ones, dropping some. V, J and clone size reflect that table, while D and trimming were determined from the DNA. The sample records 9,500 to 13,000 clones, 80% to 90% being singletons. The V and J genes are TRBV10-3 and TRBJ2-3; TRBD2 matches 8 bases. This TCR came from a human donor in a cohort sampled during active COVID-19. Sequenced material: peripheral blood. The CDR3 reads CAISVNGGVTDTQYF. The CDR3 nucleotides are TGTGCCATCAGTGTCAACGGGGGGGTCACAGATACGCAGTATTTT.